The source of this T cell receptor (beta chain) is a study of Tregs in tolerant kidney transplant recipients. V shed 5 bases, J shed 5 bases, and the junction held 2 bases outside the gene matches. CDR3 length: 13 residues. Germline V lookup: CDR1 SGHNT, CDR2 YENEEA. The assay was immunoSEQ multiplex PCR, and TCRdb's table has in-frame clones only and misses some. The data show some 80,000 clones, 95% to 98% seen once. Unstimulated regulatory T cells (CD4+CD25+CD127-), CD4+CD25- non-regulatory cells, CD4 and CD8 cells were FACS-sorted from thawed PBMCs. The chain joins TRBV11-3 to TRBJ2-5, with 10 bases fitting TRBD2. The sample in question was CD4+ T cells from blood, obtained before the transplant. The TCR sequence derives from a human donor who received a combined kidney and bone marrow transplant. The CDR3 protein is CASSQRGGETQYF. The CDR3 DNA is TGTGCCAGCAGCCAGCGGGGGGGGGAGACCCAGTACTTC.